This T cell receptor (beta chain) came from a study of T cells in Graves' hyperthyroidism and ophthalmopathy. At the level of the study: The blood sample was taken at first diagnosis, before treatment began. Study-level results: It was a median roughly six months before onset that the model predicted ophthalmopathy.

Investigators excluded patients with uncontrolled infection, other autoimmune disease, pregnancy or lactation. The diagnostic basis comprised clinical symptoms, serum thyroxine and TRAb, thyroid ultrasound and orbital computed tomography. As regards this clonotype: Its antigen is unknown. One end of the junction does not line up with germline, which may come from a read error.

Regions amplified from RNA transcripts were the TCR beta CDR3 regions. The HTBI primer set drove a first-round RT-PCR of the TCR CDR3. TCRdb itself ran the multiplex PCR reads through MiXCR, one entry per CDR3 protein. This sample has about 330,000 distinct CDR3 sequences, with 12% to 15% found just once. The TCR originated in a woman aged 40 to 49 with Graves' ophthalmopathy. The sequencing input was blood.

CDR3 sequence reads: CTSGLPGQALSIPGNYGYTF. In DNA form, the CDR3 reads TGTACTAGTGGTTTGCCGGGACAGGCTTTGTCCATACCCGGAAACTATGGCTACACCTTC. The chain uses TRBV12-5 and TRBJ1-2, with 8 nucleotides matching TRBD1. The CDR3 is 20 amino acids. CDR1 and CDR2 (germline): LGHNT, FRNRAP.